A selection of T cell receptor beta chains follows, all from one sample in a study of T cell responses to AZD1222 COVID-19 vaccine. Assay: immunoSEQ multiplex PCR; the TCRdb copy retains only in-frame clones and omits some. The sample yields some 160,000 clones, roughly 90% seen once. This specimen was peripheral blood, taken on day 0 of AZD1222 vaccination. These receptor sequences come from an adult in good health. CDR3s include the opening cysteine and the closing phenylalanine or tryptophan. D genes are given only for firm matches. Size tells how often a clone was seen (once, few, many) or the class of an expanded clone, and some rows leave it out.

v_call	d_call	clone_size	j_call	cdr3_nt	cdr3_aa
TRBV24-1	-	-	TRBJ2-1	TGTGCCACCAGTGATTGGGGGGCTTCCTACAATGAGCAGTTCTTC	CATSDWGASYNEQFF
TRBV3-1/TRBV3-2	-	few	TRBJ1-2	TGTGCCAGCAGCCACAGGTTTGGCTACACCTTC	CASSHRFGYTF
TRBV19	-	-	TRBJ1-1	TGTGCCAGTAAGGGACAAACGAACACTGAAGCTTTCTTT	CASKGQTNTEAFF
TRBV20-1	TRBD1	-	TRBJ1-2	TGCAGTGCTCTAGGGGGCTCAGGCTACACCTTC	CSALGGSGYTF
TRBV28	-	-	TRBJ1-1	TGTGCCAGTCAAGGGGTGAACACTGAAGCTTTCTTT	CASQGVNTEAFF
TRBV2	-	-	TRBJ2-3	TGTGCCAGCAGTGAAGAAGCTCTCTCAGATACGCAGTATTTT	CASSEEALSDTQYF
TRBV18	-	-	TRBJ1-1	TGTGCCAGCTCACCACCGGTCAGAGTCACTGAAGCTTTCTTT	CASSPPVRVTEAFF
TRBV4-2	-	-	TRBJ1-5	TGTGCCAGCAGCCAAGGAGTGGGGGCTCCTCAGCCCCAGCATTTT	CASSQGVGAPQPQHF
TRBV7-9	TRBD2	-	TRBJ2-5	TGTGCCAGCAGCCGACGGCTAGCGGGGGGGCAAGAGACCCAGTACTTC	CASSRRLAGGQETQYF
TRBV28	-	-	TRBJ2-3	TGTGCCAGCAGTGTACTAGATACGCAGTATTTT	CASSVLDTQYF